What follows describes a single T cell receptor (beta chain). The antigen is not known. The record originates from a study of shared clonotypes between healthy human individuals. About the study: Sampling drew on donors who were a couple of women and three men aged 18 to 49. Study-wide results and caveats: Blood was the only sampled material, and tissue repertoires likely differ.

V was cut by 0 bases and J by 4 bases, with 10 bases left in between. This CDR3 has 14 residues. Germline V gives CDR1 SGHRS, CDR2 YFSETQ. Several immunoSEQ 96-well plates shared each subset's DNA, each plate a replicate. Unsorted PBMC DNA sequencing spanned ten immunoSEQ deep assay plates. TCRdb's table, derived via immunoSEQ multiplex PCR, lists solely in-frame clones and lacks some. The sample lists around 500,000 clones, 65% to 85% occurring once. The sequence was collected from a middle-aged woman in good health. Some clones in this sample may be carry-over from other donors' samples. This chain uses TRBV5-1 with TRBJ2-5; D gene unclear. Material: PBMCs. The CDR3 is CASSLESGGETQYF. The CDR3 DNA is TGCGCCAGCAGCTTGGAGTCGGGCGGAGAGACCCAGTACTTC.